The present TCR beta chain was sequenced within a study of T cells in Graves' hyperthyroidism and ophthalmopathy. Trimming at V came to 3 bases and at J to 2 bases, leaving 13 bases not matched to a gene. Germline-derived CDR1 and CDR2 are GTSNPN and SVGIG (reference sequence). CDR3 length: 17 amino acids. Study observations and caveats: The blood repertoire included most of the expanded thyroid clonotypes above 0.001.

Amplified regions were TCR beta CDR3 sequences from RNA transcripts. During a first-round RT-PCR of the TCR CDR3, the HTBI primer set was used. TCRdb re-called the multiplex PCR reads with MiXCR, one entry per CDR3 protein. This sample has nearly 600,000 distinct CDR3 sequences, with about 15% found just once. Comments on this clonotype: Its antigen is currently unknown.

The chain recombines TRBV30 with TRBJ2-3; 8 positions agree with TRBD2. The sequenced sample consisted of blood. The receptor's source is a woman in her thirties with Graves' hyperthyroidism that later progressed to Graves' ophthalmopathy. The CDR3 coding sequence is TGTGCCTGGAGCGGGACTAGGTACAACCCCTACACAGATACGCAGTATTTT. Protein: CAWSGTRYNPYTDTQYF.